This T cell receptor beta chain emerged from a study of Ad26.COV2.S vaccination and SARS-CoV-2 variants. The study's findings and limits: Responses of spike-specific T cells (both CD8+ and CD4+) reportedly showed substantial breadth after vaccination. Vaccine recipients surpassed placebo recipients in spike-specific TCR breadth.

To note about this clone: Its antigen is unknown.

Treatment indicated: approximately 18 received Ad26.COV2.S at low or high dose, single or two shots; roughly five received placebo; per-sample allocation not given. Day 63 following the first vaccine or placebo injection was when the samples were taken. Clones were read by immunoSEQ multiplex PCR, and TCRdb kept only the in-frame ones, dropping some. Among about half a million clones, 70% to 90% were seen once, and the ten largest hold roughly 1.7%. The CDR3 contains 13 residues. V was clipped by 3 bases and J by 3 bases, with 12 bases between them. The V gene's germline CDR1 is GTSNPN and CDR2 SVGIG (reference sequence).

The clonotype comes from a person between 18 and 65 years old who received the Ad26.COV2.S COVID-19 vaccine or a placebo. Sequenced here: peripheral blood, sampled in a trial of Ad26.COV2.S vaccine versus placebo. The rearrangement joins TRBV30 to TRBJ2-7, with D tentatively TRBD1 (5 bases). CDR3 sequence: CAWSYTQGYEQYF. In nucleotides, the CDR3 is TGTGCCTGGAGCTATACTCAGGGCTACGAGCAGTACTTC.